Sequencing of this T cell receptor (beta chain) was carried out in a study of cytomegalovirus exposure and HLA in healthy donors. CDR1 and CDR2 (germline): SGDLS, YYNGEE. This CDR3 is 15 amino acids long. V shed 3 bases, J shed 4 bases, and the junction held 5 bases outside the gene matches. In its sample, this clone was seen a few times. Its antigen remains unknown. Primers: 60 Vbeta forward and 13 Jbeta reverse. The table came from immunoSEQ multiplex PCR; TCRdb's copy has only in-frame clones and leaves some out. The data contain about 110,000 clones, about 75% of them seen just once; the ten biggest clones take up around 2.5%. Overall study findings and caveats: TCR beta sequences reportedly predicted the HLA-A and HLA-B alleles of most subjects accurately. Most CMV-associated TCR beta chains appeared HLA-restricted in a later analysis. When a later analysis was performed, an Asian-associated ancestry cluster reportedly had fewer N-insertions than the roughly 690-donor mean. Later work showed greater clonal expansion in HLA-associated TCR beta chains than in equally common others.

The origin of this receptor is a man in his forties or fifties in good health and CMV-seronegative. What was sequenced was PBMCs. This chain connects TRBV9 to TRBJ1-4; 8 nucleotides line up with TRBD1. CDR3 amino acids: CASSDGTGLNEKLFF. In nucleotides, the CDR3 is TGTGCCAGCAGCGACGGGACAGGTCTTAATGAAAAACTGTTTTTT.